The T cell receptor (beta chain) under discussion was sequenced for a study of radiotherapy plus CTLA-4 blockade in lung cancer. The overall study: Objective responses were documented in about 19% of patients, with disease control in about 29%.

Looked up from germline, CDR1 is MDHEN and CDR2 is SYDVKM. CDR3 length: 16 residues. Trimming removed 5 bases from V and 6 bases from J; junction bases left unmatched: 10. Clones were read by immunoSEQ multiplex PCR, and TCRdb kept only the in-frame ones, dropping some. The sample lists approximately 89,000 clones, 60% to 85% seen once, with 3.5% to 4.5% in the top ten. CTLA-4 blockade with ipilimumab, together with focal radiation, was given to patients with chemo-refractory metastatic non-small-cell lung cancer. General observations from the study: How blood T cell clones changed early, along with interferon-beta, reportedly forecast response best. Peripheral blood showed expansion of tumor-derived TCR clones after radiotherapy and ipilimumab.

Comment on this clone: Its antigen is currently unknown.

The TCR comes from a human donor with non-small cell lung cancer who had a partial response to radiotherapy plus ipilimumab. Some clones in this sample may be carry-over from other donors' samples. The genes are TRBV28 and TRBJ1-6; 7 bases map to TRBD1. This sample comprised peripheral blood, obtained from a patient treated with radiotherapy plus ipilimumab. CDR3 sequence: CASSRTGGWSNSPLHF. The CDR3 DNA reads as TGTGCCAGCAGTCGGACAGGAGGATGGAGTAATTCACCCCTCCACTTT.